The rows below give T cell receptor beta chains drawn from one sample of a study of blood T cell repertoires in COVID-19. Only in-frame clones appear in the TCRdb table, and some are missing; sequencing was by immunoSEQ multiplex PCR. Of about 110,000 clones in the sample, around 89% were seen once. Sequencing was performed on peripheral blood. These TCRs come from a woman aged 45 to 65 with acute or convalescent COVID-19. Both conserved end residues are part of each CDR3. Each record gives: D gene, V gene, clone size, J gene, CDR3 DNA, CDR3 protein. The D gene is left open where the match is weak. Clone size is shown for a subset of rows, as once, few, many or a class of expanded clone.

>TRBD1|TRBV19|NA|TRBJ2-2
TGTGCCAGTAGTTACGGACAGGGTCGGTACACCGGGGAGCTGTTTTTT
CASSYGQGRYTGELFF
>NA|TRBV4-1|few|TRBJ1-4
TGCGCCAGCAGCCACCCAAACAGGGTAGGTGAAAAACTGTTTTTT
CASSHPNRVGEKLFF
>NA|TRBV6-2/TRBV6-3|NA|TRBJ2-7
TGTGCCAGCAGTTACGGCTTCTCCTACGAGCAGTACTTC
CASSYGFSYEQYF
>NA|TRBV5-1|NA|TRBJ1-2
TGCGCCAGCAGCCCCGGAGGGGACTTTAGCTACACCTTC
CASSPGGDFSYTF
>TRBD1|TRBV2|NA|TRBJ2-7
TGTGCCAGCAGACCCATTCCTCGGGACAGGGGGCCCTACGAGCAGTACTTC
CASRPIPRDRGPYEQYF
>NA|TRBV9|NA|TRBJ1-5
TGTGCCAGCAGAGACTCTCCAGGGGATCAGCCCCAGCATTTT
CASRDSPGDQPQHF
>TRBD2|TRBV5-6|NA|TRBJ2-1
TGTGCCAGCAGCTTGGTCCTAGCGGGAGTTGGCAATGAGCAGTTCTTC
CASSLVLAGVGNEQFF
>NA|TRBV9|NA|TRBJ1-6
TGTGCCAGCAGCGGGGGCGATTCACCCCTCCACTTT
CASSGGDSPLHF
>NA|TRBV30|NA|TRBJ1-6
TGTGCCTGGATGGGACAAAGCTCCTATAATTCACCCCTCCACTTT
CAWMGQSSYNSPLHF
>NA|TRBV7-2|NA|TRBJ1-2
TGTGCCAGCAGCTTAGGCGGAGAGGGCTACACCTTC
CASSLGGEGYTF
>NA|TRBV6-5|NA|TRBJ2-7
TGTGCCAGCAGTTACGGAGGTAAATACGACCAGTACTTC
CASSYGGKYDQYF
>NA|TRBV1|NA|TRBJ2-1
TGCACCAGCAGCCAGAGGGTAGATGAGCAGTTCTTC
CTSSQRVDEQFF
>TRBD2|TRBV4-2|NA|TRBJ2-3
TGTGCCAGCAGCCAAGAGGGTGCCAGCGGGGGCCTCCTATCTCGCACAGATACGCAGTATTTT
CASSQEGASGGLLSRTDTQYF
>NA|TRBV5-1|NA|TRBJ1-3
TGCGCCAGCAGCCGCGCGGGGGCGGAAGGAAACACCATATATTTT
CASSRAGAEGNTIYF
>NA|TRBV7-8|NA|TRBJ1-1
TGTGCCAGCAGCTTAGATCCGGGGAACACTGAAGCTTTCTTT
CASSLDPGNTEAFF
>NA|TRBV27|NA|TRBJ1-5
TGTGCCAGCAGTTTAAACGGGTTGGATCAGCCCCAGCATTTT
CASSLNGLDQPQHF